A single sample is the source of the 26 T cell receptor beta chains below, sequenced in a study of shared clonotypes between healthy human individuals. This table comes from immunoSEQ multiplex PCR, and its TCRdb copy is limited to in-frame clones, with some not included. The table includes 2 million to 2.5 million clones, 90% to 95% detected once. Sample: naive CD4+ T cells from PBMCs. Subset noted: CD45RA+ positively selected. The receptors derive from a man between 18 and 29 years old in good health. Some clones in this sample may be carry-over from other donors' samples.

V usage is TRBV9 and J usage is TRBJ2-5, with 7 nucleotides matching TRBD2. The end of the DNA is better explained by TRBJ2-7, so the J call may be wrong. Germline lookup yields CDR1 SGDLS and CDR2 YYNGEE. This CDR3 comprises 16 residues. The CDR3 is CASSVERGGTAYEQYF. The CDR3 nucleotides are TGTGCCAGCAGCGTAGAACGGGGAGGGACGGCCTACGAGCAGTACTTC.

The gene calls are TRBV5-1 and TRBJ1-1; tentative D call: TRBD1 (5 bases). This CDR3 has 13 residues. Trimming shortened V by 4 bases and J by 7 bases, and 14 bases separated the two germline ends. From germline, CDR1 is SGHRS and CDR2 YFSETQ. The CDR3 coding sequence is TGCGCCAGCAGCCCGTTTGACAGTATTGAAGCTTTCTTT. Encoded protein: CASSPFDSIEAFF.

In its sample, this clone was seen once. V is TRBV10-3 and J is TRBJ2-2; D is uncertain. Trimming removed 7 bases from V and 1 base from J, with 7 bases in between. The CDR3 covers 13 residues. Germline V gene lookup returns CDR1 ENHRY and CDR2 SYGVKD. The CDR3 nucleotides read TGTGCCATCAAGTGGGGGAACACCGGGGAGCTGTTTTTT. Translated, it gives CAIKWGNTGELFF.

The count of this clone is one. The rearrangement uses TRBV27 and TRBJ2-7; D remains unclear. Germline CDR1 is MNHEY and CDR2 is SMNVEV (reference sequence). This CDR3 has 18 amino acids. The V and J ends lost 3 bases and 3 bases respectively, with 24 bases between them. CDR3 protein: CASSFTYPSKGLHYEQYF. CDR3 DNA sequence: TGTGCCAGCAGTTTCACTTATCCTAGTAAAGGGTTACACTACGAGCAGTACTTC.

V is TRBV28 and J is TRBJ2-2; D is undetermined. The CDR3 covers 13 residues. Germline CDR1 MDHEN, CDR2 SYDVKM. V was cut by 3 bases and J by 7 bases, with 9 bases left in between. Here the CDR3 DNA reads TGTGCCAGCAGTTTTCGCCAGGTCGGGGAGCTGTTTTTT. This codes for CASSFRQVGELFF.

This clone has a handful of counts. The V gene is TRBV5-6, the J gene TRBJ2-2; no clear D. Germline V CDR1 and CDR2: SGHDT, YYEEEE. Trimming removed 0 bases at V and 3 bases at J, with 9 bases between. The CDR3 has 15 amino acids. This chain's CDR3 is CASSLVTRDTGELFF. The CDR3 coding sequence is TGTGCCAGCAGCTTGGTGACTCGGGACACCGGGGAGCTGTTTTTT. Looking up the rest from reference TRBV5-6 and TRBJ2-2 gives the full variable domain: DAGVTQSPTHLIKTRGQQVTLRCSPKSGHDTVSWYQQALGQGPQFIFQYYEEEERQRGNFPDRFSGHQFPNYSSELNVNALLLGDSALYLCASSLVTRDTGELFFGEGSRLTVL.

The chain combines TRBV19 with TRBJ1-5; D gene unclear. V was clipped by 3 bases and J by 3 bases, with 15 bases between them. The germline CDR1 and CDR2 sequences are LNHDA and SQIVND (reference sequence). The CDR3 runs 16 residues. The CDR3 spells CASSILDAGFNQPQHF. CDR3 nucleotides: TGTGCCAGTAGTATTTTAGACGCGGGGTTCAATCAGCCCCAGCATTTT.

The genes are TRBV5-1 and TRBJ2-3, with D possibly TRBD1 on 6 matching bases. V lost 1 base to trimming and J lost 2 bases, with 14 bases between them. The CDR3 extends over 16 amino acids. Germline CDR1 reads SGHRS; CDR2 reads YFSETQ. The DNA for the CDR3 is TGCGCCAGCAGCTTGAGGTCAGGGGTCCCCACAGATACGCAGTATTTT. It is translated as CASSLRSGVPTDTQYF.

The chain links TRBV18 to TRBJ2-7; D is perhaps TRBD1 or TRBD2 (5 bases each). This CDR3 region has 16 residues. V lost 2 bases, J lost 2 bases, and 16 bases lay in between. CDR1 is KGHSH and CDR2 is LQKENI in the germline V gene. As DNA, the CDR3 is TGTGCCAGCTCACCAAACTCCCGGGACCTAACCTACGAGCAGTACTTC. Its translation is CASSPNSRDLTYEQYF.

The J gene is TRBJ1-1, the V gene TRBV7-6; the match to TRBD1 covers 9 bases. With 6 bases clipped from V and 1 base from J, the junction kept 3 bases outside the gene matches. This CDR3 has 14 residues. The V gene's germline CDR1 is SGHVS and CDR2 FNYEAQ. This CDR3 reads CASSSGQGNTEAFF. For the CDR3, the DNA is TGTGCCAGCAGTTCGGGACAGGGGAACACTGAAGCTTTCTTT.

The rearrangement joins TRBV6-1 to TRBJ1-2; D is undetermined. Trimming stripped 7 bases from V and 2 bases from J, with 5 bases between. This CDR3 contains 11 residues. Germline CDR1 reads MNHNS; CDR2 reads SASEGT. In nucleotides, the CDR3 is TGTGCCAGCATCCAGAACTATGGCTACACCTTC. This translates into CASIQNYGYTF.

Only one count was recorded for this clone. The V gene is TRBV29-1, the J gene TRBJ2-2; either TRBD1 or TRBD2 may supply D (5 bases each). This CDR3 region has 14 residues. The germline V gene encodes CDR1 SQVTM and CDR2 ANQGSEA. The V and J ends lost 3 bases and 1 base respectively, with 9 bases between them. CDR3 sequence reads: CSVEGPKNTGELFF. The CDR3 DNA reads TGCAGCGTTGAGGGACCGAAGAACACCGGGGAGCTGTTTTTT.

The chain combines TRBV29-1 with TRBJ2-1; the match to TRBD2 covers 15 bases. V lost 4 bases, J lost 13 bases, and 8 bases stayed unmatched. Germline CDR1 and CDR2: SQVTM and ANQGSEA. The CDR3 runs 14 residues. The chain's CDR3 is CSVGGLAGGLGQFF. The CDR3 coding sequence is TGCAGCGTTGGGGGACTAGCGGGAGGCCTGGGTCAGTTCTTC.

The chain employs TRBV2 and TRBJ1-3, with D perhaps TRBD1 (6 bases). The V and J ends lost 6 bases and 2 bases respectively, with 14 bases between them. Germline lookup yields CDR1 SNHLY and CDR2 FYNNEI. CDR3 length equals 15 residues. The CDR3 loop reads CASSSDRKTGNTIYF. In DNA, the CDR3 is TGTGCCAGCAGCTCAGACAGGAAAACTGGAAACACCATATATTTT.

The chain uses TRBV7-6 and TRBJ2-3; D is possibly TRBD2 (6 bases). The germline CDR1 and CDR2 sequences are SGHVS and FNYEAQ. V was cut by 5 bases and J by 4 bases, with 13 bases left in between. The CDR3 runs to 14 residues. The CDR3 DNA follows: TGTGCCAGCAGCCCGCGGCGGGGTTCAGATACGCAGTATTTT. This encodes CASSPRRGSDTQYF.

V usage is TRBV6-5 and J usage is TRBJ1-3; D is perhaps TRBD1 (6 bases). Looked up from germline, CDR1 is MNHEY and CDR2 is SVGAGI. V was shortened by 3 bases and J by 2 bases, with 11 bases between the two germline ends. The CDR3 extends over 15 amino acids. CDR3 nucleotides: TGTGCCAGCAGTTATCTGACAGGTGCTGGAAACACCATATATTTT. Amino acid sequence: CASSYLTGAGNTIYF.

This clone was counted a single time. The chain has TRBV10-1 and TRBJ2-3, with 7 bases identical to TRBD2. This CDR3 has 15 amino acids. V was pared by 7 bases and J by 3 bases, with 10 bases of the junction left unmatched. Germline V gene lookup returns CDR1 WNHNN and CDR2 SYGVQD (reference sequence). The CDR3 coding sequence is TGCGCCAGCATGGGTCAGCGGGATGGTACAGATACGCAGTATTTT. The encoded protein is CASMGQRDGTDTQYF.

The rearrangement joins TRBV2 to TRBJ2-5; D is undetermined. V was cut by 7 bases and J by 6 bases, with 9 bases left in between. This CDR3 spans 11 amino acids. CDR1 is SNHLY and CDR2 is FYNNEI in the germline V gene. The CDR3 region has the DNA TGTGCCAGCACCCCCGGCAAGACCCAGTACTTC. Translation gives CASTPGKTQYF. Full variable domain (missing parts from reference TRBV2 and TRBJ2-5): EPEVTQTPSHQVTQMGQEVILRCVPISNHLYFYWYRQILGQKVEFLVSFYNNEISEKSEIFDDQFSVERPDGSNFTLKIRSTKLEDSAMYFCASTPGKTQYFGPGTRLLVL.

The chain uses TRBV28 and TRBJ1-2, with a possible D match to TRBD1 (6 bases). V lost 1 base to trimming and J lost 4 bases, with 16 bases between them. This CDR3 has 16 amino acids. Germline CDR1 is MDHEN and CDR2 is SYDVKM. CDR3 region: CASSLYRAGFSYGYTF. The DNA for the CDR3 is TGTGCCAGCAGTTTATACAGGGCAGGGTTCAGCTATGGCTACACCTTC.

The CDR3 spells CASSLFRDNIQYF. In DNA form, the CDR3 reads TGTGCCAGCAGTTTATTTCGGGATAACATTCAGTACTTC. The V call is TRBV28, the J call TRBJ2-4; TRBD2 is a possible D gene (5 bases). V gave up 1 base and J gave up 7 bases, with 8 bases separating them. Germline CDR1 reads MDHEN; CDR2 reads SYDVKM. This CDR3 is 13 amino acids long.

This chain connects TRBV6-1 to TRBJ1-5; possibly TRBD1 for D (6 bases). V lost 0 bases, J lost 6 bases, and 18 bases lay in between. From germline, CDR1 is MNHNS and CDR2 SASEGT. The CDR3 runs to 17 residues. This CDR3 reads CASSEAGATWHGQPQHF. The CDR3 nucleotides read TGTGCCAGCAGTGAAGCGGGGGCCACTTGGCATGGTCAGCCCCAGCATTTT.

V is TRBV30 and J is TRBJ1-5, with 10 bases aligning to TRBD1. This CDR3 is built from 16 residues. V trimming: 2 bases; J trimming: 4 bases; junction bases outside the gene matches: 8. Germline CDR1 reads GTSNPN; CDR2 reads SVGIG (reference sequence). The CDR3 protein is CAWSLRDRGWNQPQHF. Written as DNA, the CDR3 is TGTGCCTGGAGTCTCCGGGACAGGGGATGGAATCAGCCCCAGCATTTT.

V is TRBV5-1 and J is TRBJ2-3, with a tentative D call TRBD1 (5 bases). Between the trimmed V and J ends, which lost 4 bases and 2 bases, there was a span of 14 bases. Germline lookup yields CDR1 SGHRS and CDR2 YFSETQ. The CDR3 sequence is 15 residues long. As DNA, the CDR3 is TGCGCCAGCAGCCCCGCCTTGACAGCCACAGATACGCAGTATTTT. It translates to CASSPALTATDTQYF.

The CDR3 loop reads CASSPGTAESYEQYF. The CDR3 DNA follows: TGCGCCAGCAGCCCAGGGACAGCGGAGTCCTACGAGCAGTACTTC. The gene calls are TRBV5-1 and TRBJ2-7, with 7 bases aligning to TRBD1. The germline V gene has CDR1 SGHRS and CDR2 YFSETQ. The CDR3 extends over 15 amino acids. V was clipped by 4 bases and J by 1 base; unmatched bases: 8.

This rearrangement joins TRBV9 to TRBJ2-5; no reliable D call. Judging by the DNA end, TRBJ2-7 fits better; the J call may be wrong. Germline CDR1 reads SGDLS; CDR2 reads YYNGEE. CDR3 length equals 14 residues. The CDR3 reads CASSVGLQNYEQYF. The CDR3 DNA is TGTGCCAGCAGCGTAGGGCTACAGAACTACGAGCAGTACTTC.

This rearrangement joins TRBV5-8 to TRBJ2-3; D gene ambiguous. CDR1 and CDR2 from the germline V gene are SGHTS and YDEGEE. Between the trimmed V and J ends, which lost 7 bases and 1 base, there was a span of 10 bases. This CDR3 has 13 amino acids. CDR3 coding DNA: TGTGCCAGCCTAGGTTGGGGCACAGATACGCAGTATTTT. This translates into CASLGWGTDTQYF.